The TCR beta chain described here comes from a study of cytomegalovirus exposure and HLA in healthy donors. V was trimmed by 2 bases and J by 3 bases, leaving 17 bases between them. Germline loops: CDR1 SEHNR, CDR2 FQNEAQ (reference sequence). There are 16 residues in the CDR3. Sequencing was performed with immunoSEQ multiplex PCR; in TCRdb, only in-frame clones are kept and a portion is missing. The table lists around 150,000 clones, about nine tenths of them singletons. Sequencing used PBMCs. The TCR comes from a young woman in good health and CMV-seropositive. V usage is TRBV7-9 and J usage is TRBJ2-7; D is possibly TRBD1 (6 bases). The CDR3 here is CASSLTTGYQVYEQYF. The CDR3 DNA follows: TGTGCCAGCAGCTTAACCACAGGGTATCAGGTCTACGAGCAGTACTTC.